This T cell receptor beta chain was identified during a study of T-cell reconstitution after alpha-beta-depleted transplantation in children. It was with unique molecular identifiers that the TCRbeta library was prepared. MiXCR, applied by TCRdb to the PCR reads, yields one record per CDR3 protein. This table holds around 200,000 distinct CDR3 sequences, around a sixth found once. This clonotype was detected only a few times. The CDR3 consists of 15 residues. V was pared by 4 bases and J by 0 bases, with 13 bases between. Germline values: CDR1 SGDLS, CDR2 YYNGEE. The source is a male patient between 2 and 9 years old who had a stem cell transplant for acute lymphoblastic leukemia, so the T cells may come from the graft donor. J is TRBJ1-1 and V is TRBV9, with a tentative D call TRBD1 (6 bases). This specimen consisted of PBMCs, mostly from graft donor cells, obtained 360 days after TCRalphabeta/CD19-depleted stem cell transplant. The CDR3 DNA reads TGTGCCAGCAGCCCGTCGGGGGCAATGAACACTGAAGCTTTCTTT. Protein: CASSPSGAMNTEAFF.